What follows are 21 T cell receptor beta chains derived from one specimen sequenced in a study of regulatory T cells in long-lasting Graves disease. Time point reported: newly diagnosed GD, antithyroid drugs for less than 3 months. The TCR library was made from RNA that had been extracted from PBMCs in TRIzol. Through Arm-PCR of CDR3 regions and iRepertoire HTBI primers, TCR beta libraries were built. TCRdb redid the calling of the multiplex PCR reads with MiXCR, one entry per CDR3 protein. The sample includes about 350,000 distinct CDR3 sequences, 15% to 20% of them seen just once. This sample also belongs to another study, concerning T cells in Graves' hyperthyroidism and ophthalmopathy.

The starting material was peripheral blood mononuclear cells (PBMCs), obtained at new diagnosis, from a patient treated with antithyroid drugs. These receptors came from a woman aged 18-35 years with Graves disease.

This clonotype occurred a few times. The genes are TRBV5-1 and TRBJ2-6, with 9 bases fitting TRBD1. The CDR3 runs 17 residues. Germline trimming cut 0 bases from V and 0 bases from J; bases unmatched to any gene: 1. Per germline, CDR1 SGHRS and CDR2 YFSETQ. This chain's CDR3 is CASSLVQGASGANVLTF. The CDR3 nucleotides are TGCGCCAGCAGCTTGGTACAGGGGGCCTCTGGGGCCAACGTCCTGACTTTC.

This clonotype was counted at least ten times. The V call is TRBV6-5, the J call TRBJ2-3; 10 bases are a match to TRBD1. V lost 0 bases, J lost 4 bases, and 4 bases stayed unmatched. From germline, CDR1 is MNHEY and CDR2 SVGAGI. There are 16 residues in the CDR3. The DNA of the CDR3 is TGTGCCAGCAGTTACTCGGGACAGGGGACGGCAGATACGCAGTATTTT. This encodes CASSYSGQGTADTQYF.

This clonotype came up many times. The CDR3 DNA follows: TGTGCCAGCAGGGTTACAGGGGGCGCGGGCGGGGAGCTGTTTTTT. It is translated as CASRVTGGAGGELFF. The J gene is TRBJ2-2, the V gene TRBV28; 9 bases fit TRBD1. The length of the CDR3 is 15 residues. Germline trimming cut 6 bases from V and 7 bases from J; bases unmatched to any gene: 9. From germline, CDR1 is MDHEN and CDR2 SYDVKM.

This chain uses TRBV10-3 with TRBJ1-2; a weak D match, TRBD1 (6 bases). CDR1 is ENHRY, CDR2 SYGVKD, per germline. V was cut by 3 bases and J by 6 bases, with 14 bases left in between. This CDR3 has 14 amino acids. In DNA, the CDR3 is TGTGCCATCAGTGATCTTCCGGACAGCCATGGCTACACCTTC. It yields the protein CAISDLPDSHGYTF.

This clonotype was observed many times. The chain carries TRBV6-1 and TRBJ1-1, with 7 bases matching TRBD1. This CDR3 is 17 amino acids long. The J segment lost 0 bases and the V segment lost 7 bases, leaving 14 bases of the junction unmatched. Germline lookup yields CDR1 MNHNS and CDR2 SASEGT. The CDR3 bases are TGTGCCAGCACCCCGCAGACTCCGGGACAGCTGAACACTGAAGCTTTCTTT. This gives the protein CASTPQTPGQLNTEAFF.

There are a few counts of this clonotype. The CDR3 loop reads CASSDYVYGYTF. As DNA, the CDR3 is TGTGCCAGCAGTGATTACGTCTATGGCTACACCTTC. The chain couples TRBV6-1 to TRBJ1-2; D is unclear. V lost 3 bases to trimming and J lost 4 bases, with 6 bases between them. The CDR3 loop spans 12 amino acids. Germline V lookup: CDR1 MNHNS, CDR2 SASEGT.

This clonotype has a count of ten or more. This rearrangement joins TRBV2 to TRBJ2-7; 10 nucleotides align to TRBD1. CDR1 and CDR2 from the germline V gene are SNHLY and FYNNEI. V was clipped by 5 bases and J by 2 bases; unmatched bases: 6. There are 15 residues in the CDR3. This CDR3 reads CASSLSGTGAYEQYF. The DNA of the CDR3 is TGTGCCAGCAGTTTGTCCGGGACAGGGGCCTACGAGCAGTACTTC.

This chain joins TRBV27 and TRBJ1-1, with 8 positions matching TRBD1. This CDR3 region has 15 residues. The V and J ends lost 3 bases and 1 base, in that order; junction bases with no gene match: 4. Germline V gene lookup returns CDR1 MNHEY and CDR2 SMNVEV (reference sequence). In DNA, the CDR3 is TGTGCCAGCAGTTTCCAGGGGGCCTGGAACACTGAAGCTTTCTTT. Translation: CASSFQGAWNTEAFF.

This clonotype has more than one count but fewer than ten. The chain joins TRBV6-1 to TRBJ1-1, with 7 bases identical to TRBD1. V trimming: 5 bases; J trimming: 7 bases; junction bases outside the gene matches: 7. The CDR3 sequence is 13 residues long. In germline, CDR1 is MNHNS, CDR2 SASEGT. As DNA, the CDR3 is TGTGCCAGCAGTCCACAGGGGAGTGGTGAAGCTTTCTTT. Its translation is CASSPQGSGEAFF.

This clonotype was detected only a few times. The rearrangement uses TRBV9 and TRBJ2-1; 9 bases are shared with TRBD2. Trimming cost V 4 bases and J 6 bases; bases outside gene matches: 8. The germline gives CDR1 SGDLS, CDR2 YYNGEE. The CDR3 length is 15 residues. CDR3: CASSIEGLAGNEQFF. The CDR3 nucleotides read TGTGCCAGCAGCATCGAGGGACTAGCAGGCAATGAGCAGTTCTTC.

This clonotype was detected only a few times. The CDR3 sequence: CASRESPRQGTQYF. The DNA of the CDR3 is TGTGCCAGCAGAGAATCCCCCCGGCAGGGGACGCAGTATTTT. The chain combines TRBV6-1 with TRBJ2-3; maybe TRBD1 (6 bases). Germline V CDR1 and CDR2: MNHNS, SASEGT. The CDR3 length is 14 residues. The V gene lost 6 bases and the J gene lost 9 bases, with 19 bases spanning the gap.

This clonotype was seen only a few times. The chain couples TRBV7-3 to TRBJ2-1; D is uncertain. Germline V CDR1 and CDR2: SGHTA, FQGTGA. V lost 1 base and J 4 bases, leaving 5 bases between the germline ends. This CDR3 contains 13 residues. CDR3 sequence reads: CASSLIGYNEQFF. The CDR3 coding sequence is TGTGCCAGCAGCTTAATAGGTTACAATGAGCAGTTCTTC.

This clonotype was observed many times. This chain links TRBV11-2 with TRBJ2-7; D gene unclear. From germline, CDR1 is SGHAT and CDR2 FQNNGV. V was shortened by 1 base and J by 2 bases, with 12 bases between the two germline ends. This CDR3 contains 15 residues. The CDR3 DNA sequence: TGTGCCAGCAGCTTAGGCCGCCCAGGTCCCTACGAGCAGTACTTC. The encoded protein is CASSLGRPGPYEQYF.

This clonotype was detected ten times or more. The chain has TRBV12-3 or TRBV12-4 and TRBJ2-1; 9 bases are a match to TRBD2. The CDR3 runs 13 residues. V shed 8 bases and J 6 bases; nucleotides not matched to a gene: 5. The CDR3 here is CASRIAGANEQFF. CDR3 DNA: TGTGCCAGCCGCATAGCGGGGGCCAATGAGCAGTTCTTC.

The table lists this clonotype with many counts. The J gene is TRBJ2-1, the V gene TRBV2, with 9 bases identical to TRBD2. Losses at the gene ends were 5 bases for V and 9 bases for J; bases not matched to a gene: 5. The CDR3 extends over 13 amino acids. Germline V gene sequence: CDR1 SNHLY, CDR2 FYNNEI. Here the CDR3 DNA reads TGTGCCAGCAGTTGGCTAGCGGGACGTGAGCAGTTCTTC. Protein sequence: CASSWLAGREQFF.

On this clonotype: A single base separates this from a much larger clone, so it may be a read error. This rearrangement joins TRBV28 to TRBJ2-1, with D unclear. The CDR3 has 12 residues. The germline V gene encodes CDR1 MDHEN and CDR2 SYDVKM. V dropped 5 bases and J dropped 6 bases, with 8 bases sitting between them. The CDR3 region is CASSMATNEQFF. CDR3 DNA: TGTGCCAGCAGTATGGCTACCAATGAGCAGTTCTTC.

The sample holds many counts of this clonotype. The J gene is TRBJ2-6, the V gene TRBV5-5, with D unclear. Trimming removed 4 bases from V and 2 bases from J, with 7 bases in between. Germline CDR1 reads SGHKS; CDR2 reads YYEKEE (reference sequence). This CDR3 is built from 14 residues. CDR3 amino acids: CASSATAGANVLTF. The CDR3 bases are TGTGCCAGCAGCGCGACGGCTGGGGCCAACGTCCTGACTTTC.

This clonotype has only a few counts. This chain uses TRBV11-2 with TRBJ2-2; D is unclear. CDR1 is SGHAT and CDR2 is FQNNGV in the germline V gene. With 5 bases removed from V and 3 bases from J, the gap between germline ends came to 7 bases. The CDR3 covers 13 residues. CDR3 loop: CASSLVHTGELFF. CDR3 nucleotide sequence: TGTGCCAGCAGCCTAGTCCACACCGGGGAGCTGTTTTTT. Complete variable domain (other parts from reference TRBV11-2 and TRBJ2-2): EAGVAQSPRYKIIEKRQSVAFWCNPISGHATLYWYQQILGQGPKLLIQFQNNGVVDDSQLPKDRFSAERLKGVDSTLKIQPAKLEDSAVYLCASSLVHTGELFFGEGSRLTVL.

This chain connects TRBV29-1 to TRBJ2-7; 10 positions agree with TRBD2. The CDR3 covers 12 residues. CDR1 is SQVTM and CDR2 is ANQGSEA in the germline V gene. Trimming at V came to 5 bases and at J to 3 bases, leaving 1 base not matched to a gene. The CDR3 bases are TGCAGCGTTCGACTAGCGGGCTACGAGCAGTACTTC. This gives the protein CSVRLAGYEQYF.

This clonotype has ten or more counts. This chain uses TRBV9 with TRBJ1-2; no firm D call. V was shortened by 4 bases and J by 4 bases, with 11 bases between the two germline ends. The germline V gene has CDR1 SGDLS and CDR2 YYNGEE. The CDR3 totals 13 residues. Here the CDR3 reads CASSISVLYGYTF. DNA of the CDR3: TGTGCCAGCAGCATAAGCGTTCTCTATGGCTACACCTTC.

Worth noting for this clonotype: The germline gene is not matched at one end of the junction; a read error may be the cause. The chain joins TRBV5-1 to TRBJ2-1; 12 bases match TRBD1. The germline V gene has CDR1 SGHRS and CDR2 YFSETQ. The CDR3 is 15 amino acids. In DNA, the CDR3 is TGTGCCAGCAGCTTACTCCGGGACAGGGGGCATGAGCAGTTCTTC. Protein: CASSLLRDRGHEQFF.